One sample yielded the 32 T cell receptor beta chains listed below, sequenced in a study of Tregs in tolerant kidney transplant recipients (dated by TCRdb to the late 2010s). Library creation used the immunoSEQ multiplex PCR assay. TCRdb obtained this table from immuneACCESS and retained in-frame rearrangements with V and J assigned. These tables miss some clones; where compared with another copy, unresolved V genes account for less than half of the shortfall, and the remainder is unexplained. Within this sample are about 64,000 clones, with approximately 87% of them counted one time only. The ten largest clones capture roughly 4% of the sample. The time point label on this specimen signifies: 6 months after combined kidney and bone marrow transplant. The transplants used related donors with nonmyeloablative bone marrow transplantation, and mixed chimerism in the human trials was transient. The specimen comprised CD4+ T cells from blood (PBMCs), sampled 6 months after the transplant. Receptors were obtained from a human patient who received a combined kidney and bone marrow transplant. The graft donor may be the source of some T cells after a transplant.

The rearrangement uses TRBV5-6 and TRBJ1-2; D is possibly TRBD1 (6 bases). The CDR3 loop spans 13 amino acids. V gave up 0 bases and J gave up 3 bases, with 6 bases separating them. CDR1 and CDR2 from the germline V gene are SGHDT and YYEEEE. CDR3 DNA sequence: TGTGCCAGCAGCTTGGGGACAGACTATGGCTACACCTTC. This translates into CASSLGTDYGYTF.

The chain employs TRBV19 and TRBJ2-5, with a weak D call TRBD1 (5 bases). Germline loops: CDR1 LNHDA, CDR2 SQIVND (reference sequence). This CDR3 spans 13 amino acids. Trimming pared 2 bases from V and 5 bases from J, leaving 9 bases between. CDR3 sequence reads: CASSIRGLETQYF. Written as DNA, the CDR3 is TGTGCCAGTAGTATAAGGGGATTGGAGACCCAGTACTTC.

The CDR3 loop reads CASSLGPNQPQHF. CDR3 sequence (DNA): TGTGCCAGCAGTTTGGGCCCGAATCAGCCCCAGCATTTT. The chain carries TRBV2 and TRBJ1-5; no firm D call. Germline CDR1 SNHLY, CDR2 FYNNEI. CDR3 length: 13 residues. V lost 5 bases, J lost 4 bases, and 9 bases lay in between.

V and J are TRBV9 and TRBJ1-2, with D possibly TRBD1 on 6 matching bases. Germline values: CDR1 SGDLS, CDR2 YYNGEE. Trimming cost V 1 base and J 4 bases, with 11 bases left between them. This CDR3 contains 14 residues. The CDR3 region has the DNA TGTGCCAGCAGCGTAACAGGGTTGGGCTATGGCTACACCTTC. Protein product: CASSVTGLGYGYTF.

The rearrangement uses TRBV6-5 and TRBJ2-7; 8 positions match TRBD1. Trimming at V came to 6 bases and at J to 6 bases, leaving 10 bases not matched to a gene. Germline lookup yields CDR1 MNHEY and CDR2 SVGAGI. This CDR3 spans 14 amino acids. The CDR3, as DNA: TGTGCCAGCAGATTATCCGGGACAGGCTCCGAGCAGTACTTC. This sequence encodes CASRLSGTGSEQYF.

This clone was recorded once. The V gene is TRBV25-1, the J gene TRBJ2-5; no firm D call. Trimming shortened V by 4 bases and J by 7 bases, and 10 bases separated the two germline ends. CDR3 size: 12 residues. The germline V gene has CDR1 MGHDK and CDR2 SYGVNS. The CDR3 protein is CASSASMRTQYF. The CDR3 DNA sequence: TGTGCCAGCAGTGCCTCCATGCGGACCCAGTACTTC.

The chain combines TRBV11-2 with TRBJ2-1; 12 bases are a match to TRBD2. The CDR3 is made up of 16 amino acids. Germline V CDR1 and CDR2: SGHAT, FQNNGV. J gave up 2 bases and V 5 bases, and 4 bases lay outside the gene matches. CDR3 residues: CASSPSGGAAYNEQFF. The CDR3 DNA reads TGTGCCAGCAGCCCTAGCGGGGGGGCCGCCTACAATGAGCAGTTCTTC. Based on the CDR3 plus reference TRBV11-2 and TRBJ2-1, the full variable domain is EAGVAQSPRYKIIEKRQSVAFWCNPISGHATLYWYQQILGQGPKLLIQFQNNGVVDDSQLPKDRFSAERLKGVDSTLKIQPAKLEDSAVYLCASSPSGGAAYNEQFFGPGTRLTVL.

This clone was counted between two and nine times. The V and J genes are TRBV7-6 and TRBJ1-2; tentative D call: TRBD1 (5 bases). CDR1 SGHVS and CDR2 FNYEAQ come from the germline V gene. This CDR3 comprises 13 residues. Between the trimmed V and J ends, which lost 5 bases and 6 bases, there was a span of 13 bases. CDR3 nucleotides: TGTGCCAGCAGCCTGACAGCCGAGGATGGCTACACCTTC. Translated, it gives CASSLTAEDGYTF.

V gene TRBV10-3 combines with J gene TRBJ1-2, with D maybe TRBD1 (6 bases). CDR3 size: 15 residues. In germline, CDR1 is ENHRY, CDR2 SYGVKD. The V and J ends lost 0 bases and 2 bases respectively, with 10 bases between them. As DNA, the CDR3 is TGTGCCATCAGTGAGTCCGGGGGGCGAAACTATGGCTACACCTTC. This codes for CAISESGGRNYGYTF.

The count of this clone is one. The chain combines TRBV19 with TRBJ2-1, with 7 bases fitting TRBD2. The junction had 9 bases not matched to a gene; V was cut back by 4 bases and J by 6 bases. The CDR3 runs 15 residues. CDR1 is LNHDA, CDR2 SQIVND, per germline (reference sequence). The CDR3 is CASSTREYGTNEQFF. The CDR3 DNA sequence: TGTGCCAGTAGTACGCGGGAGTACGGGACCAATGAGCAGTTCTTC.

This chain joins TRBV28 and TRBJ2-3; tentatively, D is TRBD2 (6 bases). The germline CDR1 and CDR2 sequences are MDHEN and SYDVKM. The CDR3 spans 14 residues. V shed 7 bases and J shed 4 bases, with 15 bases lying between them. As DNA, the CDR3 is TGTGCCAGCATCTCGCGGGACTTCGCAGATACGCAGTATTTT. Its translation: CASISRDFADTQYF.

The CDR3 DNA reads TGTGCCAGCAGCGTATCCGGGAGGGGCAATCAGCCCCAGCATTTT. Its translation: CASSVSGRGNQPQHF. This chain uses TRBV9 with TRBJ1-5; D unresolved. This CDR3 has 15 residues. The germline V gene encodes CDR1 SGDLS and CDR2 YYNGEE. Trimming pared 1 base from V and 2 bases from J, leaving 10 bases between.

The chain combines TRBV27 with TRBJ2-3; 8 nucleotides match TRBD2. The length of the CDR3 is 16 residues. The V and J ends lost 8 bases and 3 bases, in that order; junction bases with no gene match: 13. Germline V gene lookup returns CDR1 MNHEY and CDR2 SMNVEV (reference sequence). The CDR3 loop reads CASYFKRESGTDTQYF. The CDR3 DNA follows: TGTGCCAGCTATTTTAAGCGGGAGAGCGGTACAGATACGCAGTATTTT.

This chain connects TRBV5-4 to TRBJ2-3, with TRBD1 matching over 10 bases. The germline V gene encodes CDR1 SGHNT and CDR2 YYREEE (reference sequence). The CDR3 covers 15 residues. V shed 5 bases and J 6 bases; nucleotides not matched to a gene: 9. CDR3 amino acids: CASRQGGQGRDTQYF. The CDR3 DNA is TGTGCCAGCAGACAGGGGGGACAGGGGAGGGATACGCAGTATTTT.

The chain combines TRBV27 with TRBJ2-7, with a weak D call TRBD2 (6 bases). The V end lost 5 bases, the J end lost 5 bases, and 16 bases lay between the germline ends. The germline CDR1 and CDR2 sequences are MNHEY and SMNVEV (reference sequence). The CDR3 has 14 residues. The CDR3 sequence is CASSTPGTPNEQYF. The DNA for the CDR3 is TGTGCCAGCAGTACACCCGGGACTCCCAACGAGCAGTACTTC.

The CDR3 bases are TGTGCCAGCAGCCTCGGACTAGCGGGGGGAGAGACCCAGTACTTC. The encoded protein is CASSLGLAGGETQYF. The rearrangement links TRBV11-3 to TRBJ2-5, with 14 bases matching TRBD2. The CDR3 is 15 amino acids. CDR1 is SGHNT and CDR2 is YENEEA in the germline V gene. After removal of 5 bases from V and 4 bases from J, the junction contained 3 bases not matched to a gene.

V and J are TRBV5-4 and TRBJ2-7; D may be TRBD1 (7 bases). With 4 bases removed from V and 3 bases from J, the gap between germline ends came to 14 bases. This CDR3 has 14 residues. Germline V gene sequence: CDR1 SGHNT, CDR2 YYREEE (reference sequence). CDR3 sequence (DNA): TGTGCCAGCAGCCCCCAGGGGGGAGACTACGAGCAGTACTTC. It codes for CASSPQGGDYEQYF.

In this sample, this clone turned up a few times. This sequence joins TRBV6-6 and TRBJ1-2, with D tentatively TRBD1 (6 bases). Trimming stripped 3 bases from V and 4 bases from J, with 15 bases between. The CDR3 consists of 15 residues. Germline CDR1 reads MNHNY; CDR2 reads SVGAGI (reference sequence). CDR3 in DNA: TGTGCCAGCAGTTATGGCCCCGAACAGGGCTATGGCTACACCTTC. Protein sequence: CASSYGPEQGYGYTF.

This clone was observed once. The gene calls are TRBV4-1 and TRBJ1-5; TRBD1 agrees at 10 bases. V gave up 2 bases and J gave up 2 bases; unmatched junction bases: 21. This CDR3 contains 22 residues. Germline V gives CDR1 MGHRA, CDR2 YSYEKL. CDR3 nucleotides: TGCGCCAGCAGCCAACTTGGGGACAGGGGTTGGGAGGGTCTGATAGGCAATCAGCCCCAGCATTTT. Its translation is CASSQLGDRGWEGLIGNQPQHF.

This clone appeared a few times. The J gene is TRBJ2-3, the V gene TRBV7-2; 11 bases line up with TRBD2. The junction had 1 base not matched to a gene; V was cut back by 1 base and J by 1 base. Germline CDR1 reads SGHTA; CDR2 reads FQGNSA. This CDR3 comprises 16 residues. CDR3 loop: CASSLGSGGGTDTQYF. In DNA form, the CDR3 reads TGTGCCAGCAGCTTAGGTAGCGGGGGGGGCACAGATACGCAGTATTTT.

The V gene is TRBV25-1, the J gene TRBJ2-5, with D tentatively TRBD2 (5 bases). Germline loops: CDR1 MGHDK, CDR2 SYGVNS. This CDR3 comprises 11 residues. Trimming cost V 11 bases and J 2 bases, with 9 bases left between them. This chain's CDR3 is CAGRGQETQYF. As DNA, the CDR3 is TGTGCCGGAAGAGGGCAAGAGACCCAGTACTTC. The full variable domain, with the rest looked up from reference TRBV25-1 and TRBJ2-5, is EADIYQTPRYLVIGTGKKITLECSQTMGHDKMYWYQQDPGMELHLIHYSYGVNSTEKGDLSSESTVSRIRTEHFPLTLESARPSHTSQYLCAGRGQETQYFGPGTRLLVL.

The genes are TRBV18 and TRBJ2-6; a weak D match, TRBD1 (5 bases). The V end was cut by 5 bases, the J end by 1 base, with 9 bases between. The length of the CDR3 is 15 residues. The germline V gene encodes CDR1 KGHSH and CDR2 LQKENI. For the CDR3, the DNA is TGTGCCAGCTCATACCAGGGATCTGGGGCCAACGTCCTGACTTTC. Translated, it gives CASSYQGSGANVLTF.

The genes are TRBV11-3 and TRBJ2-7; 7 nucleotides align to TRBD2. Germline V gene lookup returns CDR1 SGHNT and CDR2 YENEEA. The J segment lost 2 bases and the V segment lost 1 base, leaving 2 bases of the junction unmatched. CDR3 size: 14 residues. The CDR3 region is CASSLGLAAYEQYF. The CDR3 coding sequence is TGTGCCAGCAGCTTAGGGCTAGCGGCCTACGAGCAGTACTTC.

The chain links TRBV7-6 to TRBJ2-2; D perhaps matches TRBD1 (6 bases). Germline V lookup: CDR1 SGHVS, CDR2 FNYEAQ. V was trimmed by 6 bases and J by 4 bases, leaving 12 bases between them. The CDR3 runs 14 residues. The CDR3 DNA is TGTGCCAGCAGGGAACAGGGTCTCACCGGGGAGCTGTTTTTT. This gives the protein CASREQGLTGELFF.

The CDR3 region has the DNA TGTGCCAGTAGTTCGCGGACAGGGTGGTCCACAGATACGCAGTATTTT. It codes for CASSSRTGWSTDTQYF. J is TRBJ2-3 and V is TRBV19; TRBD1 matches at 8 bases. The V segment lost 5 bases and the J segment 2 bases; nucleotides outside the gene matches: 9. The CDR3 covers 16 residues. The germline V gene encodes CDR1 LNHDA and CDR2 SQIVND (reference sequence). The full variable domain, completed using reference TRBV19 and TRBJ2-3, is DGGITQSPKYLFRKEGQNVTLSCEQNLNHDAMYWYRQDPGQGLRLIYYSQIVNDFQKGDIAEGYSVSREKKESFPLTVTSAQKNPTAFYLCASSSRTGWSTDTQYFGPGTRLTVL.

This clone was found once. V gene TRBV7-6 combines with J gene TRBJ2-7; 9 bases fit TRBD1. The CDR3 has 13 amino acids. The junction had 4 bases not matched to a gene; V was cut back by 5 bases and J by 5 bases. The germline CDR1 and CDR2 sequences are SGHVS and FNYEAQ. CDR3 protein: CASSPRTGDEQYF. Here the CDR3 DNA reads TGTGCCAGCAGCCCGAGGACAGGGGACGAGCAGTACTTC.

CDR3 region: CASSYFDTQYF. The CDR3 nucleotides read TGTGCCAGTAGCTACTTTGATACGCAGTATTTT. The chain employs TRBV19 and TRBJ2-3; D is ambiguous. Trimming shortened V by 6 bases and J by 6 bases, and 7 bases separated the two germline ends. Germline loops: CDR1 LNHDA, CDR2 SQIVND (reference sequence). The CDR3 runs to 11 residues. Together with reference TRBV19 and TRBJ2-3, the CDR3 gives the full variable domain: DGGITQSPKYLFRKEGQNVTLSCEQNLNHDAMYWYRQDPGQGLRLIYYSQIVNDFQKGDIAEGYSVSREKKESFPLTVTSAQKNPTAFYLCASSYFDTQYFGPGTRLTVL.

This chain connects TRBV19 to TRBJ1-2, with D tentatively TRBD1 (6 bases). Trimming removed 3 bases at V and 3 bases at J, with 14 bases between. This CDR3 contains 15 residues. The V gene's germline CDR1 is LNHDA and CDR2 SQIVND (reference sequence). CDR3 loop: CASSMGHPSDYGYTF. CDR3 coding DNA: TGTGCCAGTAGTATGGGACACCCTTCGGACTATGGCTACACCTTC.

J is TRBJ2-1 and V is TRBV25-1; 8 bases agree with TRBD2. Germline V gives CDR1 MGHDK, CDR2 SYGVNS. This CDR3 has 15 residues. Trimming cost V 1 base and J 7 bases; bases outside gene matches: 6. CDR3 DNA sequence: TGTGCCAGCAGTGAATGGGCGGGGGGTCCGAATGAGCAGTTCTTC. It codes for CASSEWAGGPNEQFF. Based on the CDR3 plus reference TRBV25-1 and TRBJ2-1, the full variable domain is EADIYQTPRYLVIGTGKKITLECSQTMGHDKMYWYQQDPGMELHLIHYSYGVNSTEKGDLSSESTVSRIRTEHFPLTLESARPSHTSQYLCASSEWAGGPNEQFFGPGTRLTVL.

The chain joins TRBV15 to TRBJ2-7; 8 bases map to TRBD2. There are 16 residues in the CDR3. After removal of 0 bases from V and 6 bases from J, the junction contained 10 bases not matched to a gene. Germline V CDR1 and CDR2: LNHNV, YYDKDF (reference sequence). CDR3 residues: CATSRDLWSRGGEQYF. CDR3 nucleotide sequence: TGTGCCACCAGCAGAGATCTATGGAGTCGGGGGGGCGAGCAGTACTTC.

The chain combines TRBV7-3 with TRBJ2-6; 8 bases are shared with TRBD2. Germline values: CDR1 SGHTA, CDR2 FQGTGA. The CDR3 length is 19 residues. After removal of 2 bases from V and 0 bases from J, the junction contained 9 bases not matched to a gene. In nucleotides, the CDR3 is TGTGCCAGCAGCTTATCTCCTCGGGGGGGCGCCTCTGGGGCCAACGTCCTGACTTTC. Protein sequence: CASSLSPRGGASGANVLTF.

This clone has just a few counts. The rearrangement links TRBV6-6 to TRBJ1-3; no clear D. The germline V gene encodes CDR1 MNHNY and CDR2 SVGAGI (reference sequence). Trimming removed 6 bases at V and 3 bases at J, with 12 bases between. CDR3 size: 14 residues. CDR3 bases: TGTGCCAGCAGACCAGGCCTGGATGGAAACACCATATATTTT. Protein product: CASRPGLDGNTIYF.